The 20 T cell receptor beta chains below all came from one sample that was sequenced in a study of T cell clonotyping in hematopoietic cell transplantation listed by TCRdb under 2021. The time point label on this specimen signifies: recipient sample about 28 days before transplant, after cytoreduction. The method was the immunoSEQ multiplex PCR assay. TCRdb took this table from immuneACCESS and kept in-frame rearrangements with V and J called. Such tables lack part of the clones; where checked against another copy, unresolved V genes explain under half of the gap, and the rest is unexplained. Counted in this sample were around 11,000 clones; around nine tenths of them appeared once. The ten largest clones represent 15% of the sample. The sequencing here drew on peripheral blood mononuclear cells, taken before stem cell transplant. Receptors were obtained from a woman aged 45 to 65 with chronic myeloid leukemia. Some clones in this sample may be carry-over from other donors' samples.

Details on this clone: An end of the junction does not agree with germline; a read error may underlie this. The chain couples TRBV6-1 to TRBJ2-7; D gene unclear. The CDR3 contains 11 residues. The V gene's germline CDR1 is MNHNS and CDR2 SASEGT. The CDR3 bases are TGTGCCAGCGGTGAAGCCTACGAGCAGTACTTC. Translation: CASGEAYEQYF.

The chain recombines TRBV2 with TRBJ2-3, with a weak D call TRBD2 (6 bases). Germline V lookup: CDR1 SNHLY, CDR2 FYNNEI. V was cut by 5 bases and J by 6 bases, with 12 bases left in between. The CDR3 has 13 amino acids. The CDR3 nucleotides are TGTGCCAGCAGTTACGGGAGACGGGATACGCAGTATTTT. As protein: CASSYGRRDTQYF.

The V gene is TRBV4-3, the J gene TRBJ2-1; 8 nucleotides align to TRBD2. V shed 0 bases, J shed 7 bases, and the junction held 5 bases outside the gene matches. The CDR3 runs 15 residues. CDR1 and CDR2 from the germline V gene are LGHNA and YSLEER. The chain's CDR3 is CASSQDSGLANEQFF. The CDR3, as DNA: TGCGCCAGCAGCCAAGATAGCGGACTAGCAAATGAGCAGTTCTTC.

The rearrangement uses TRBV7-6 and TRBJ2-1, with 7 bases lining up with TRBD2. The junction had 7 bases not matched to a gene; V was cut back by 1 base and J by 7 bases. Germline assignment: CDR1 SGHVS and CDR2 FNYEAQ. CDR3 length: 15 amino acids. The CDR3: CASSLGGGPFNEQFF. CDR3 in DNA: TGTGCCAGCAGCTTAGGGGGGGGACCTTTTAATGAGCAGTTCTTC.

The chain has TRBV5-1 and TRBJ2-5; TRBD1 matches 7 bases. In germline, CDR1 is SGHRS, CDR2 YFSETQ. J gave up 2 bases and V 0 bases, and 4 bases lay outside the gene matches. The CDR3 covers 15 residues. In DNA, the CDR3 is TGCGCCAGCAGCTTGGCCCGACAGGGACAAGAGACCCAGTACTTC. The encoded protein is CASSLARQGQETQYF.

This clone was counted a single time. The rearrangement links TRBV6-1 to TRBJ1-1; D gene unclear. From germline, CDR1 is MNHNS and CDR2 SASEGT. Trimming cost V 4 bases and J 0 bases, with 6 bases left between them. This CDR3 contains 13 residues. CDR3 in amino acids: CASSVRLNTEAFF. The DNA of the CDR3 is TGTGCCAGCAGTGTTCGGCTGAACACTGAAGCTTTCTTT.

This sequence joins TRBV19 and TRBJ2-3; 8 bases align to TRBD2. The CDR3 has 15 residues. J was trimmed by 4 bases and V by 7 bases; bases with no gene match: 10. CDR1 and CDR2 from the germline V gene are LNHDA and SQIVND (reference sequence). The CDR3 region has the DNA TGTGCCAGTAAAATCAGCGGGAGTCCGGCAGATACGCAGTATTTT. Translated, it gives CASKISGSPADTQYF.

The rearrangement uses TRBV27 and TRBJ2-7; D gene uncertain. The germline CDR1 and CDR2 sequences are MNHEY and SMNVEV (reference sequence). This CDR3 has 13 residues. The V end was cut by 3 bases, the J end by 6 bases, with 12 bases between. In DNA, the CDR3 is TGTGCCAGCAGTTTTCTCCCGGGCTTCGAGCAGTACTTC. It yields the protein CASSFLPGFEQYF.

The chain links TRBV4-1 to TRBJ2-1, with TRBD2 matching 8 bases. This CDR3 comprises 19 residues. J lost 0 bases, V lost 4 bases, and 14 bases had no gene match. Germline CDR1 and CDR2: MGHRA and YSYEKL. CDR3 residues: CASSPGRNSGISSYNEQFF. For the CDR3, the DNA is TGCGCCAGCAGCCCCGGAAGAAATAGCGGGATTAGCTCCTACAATGAGCAGTTCTTC.

V is TRBV29-1 and J is TRBJ2-1; 11 positions match TRBD2. Germline V lookup: CDR1 SQVTM, CDR2 ANQGSEA. The V segment lost 4 bases and the J segment 10 bases; nucleotides outside the gene matches: 9. CDR3 length: 14 amino acids. CDR3 sequence reads: CSVALLAGVVEQFF. The CDR3 DNA sequence: TGCAGCGTTGCTCTACTAGCGGGAGTCGTCGAGCAGTTCTTC.

The rearrangement joins TRBV29-1 to TRBJ1-3; no firm D call. In germline, CDR1 is SQVTM, CDR2 ANQGSEA. The V gene lost 7 bases and the J gene lost 2 bases, with 9 bases spanning the gap. This CDR3 has 12 amino acids. CDR3 coding DNA: TGCAGCGGCACATTTACTGGAAACACCATATATTTT. Its protein product is CSGTFTGNTIYF.

This clone has only a few counts. This chain connects TRBV5-4 to TRBJ1-1; 7 bases are shared with TRBD1. CDR3 length equals 12 residues. Per the germline V gene, CDR1 is SGHNT and CDR2 is YYREEE (reference sequence). V shed 5 bases, J shed 6 bases, and the junction held 4 bases outside the gene matches. CDR3 bases: TGTGCCAGCAGTCGCGGACAGGCTGAAGCTTTCTTT. It codes for CASSRGQAEAFF.

The chain is built from TRBV6-6 and TRBJ2-7, with 8 positions matching TRBD2. Germline CDR1 MNHNY, CDR2 SVGAGI (reference sequence). This CDR3 has 16 residues. Unmatched junction bases numbered 9, after V lost 5 bases and J lost 0 bases. The CDR3 loop is CASSPRTGTSSYEQYF. CDR3 nucleotide sequence: TGTGCCAGCAGTCCTCGAACCGGGACTAGCTCCTACGAGCAGTACTTC.

The chain uses TRBV9 and TRBJ2-3, with D hard to call. The CDR3 loop spans 14 amino acids. Germline V gene lookup returns CDR1 SGDLS and CDR2 YYNGEE. V gave up 2 bases and J gave up 2 bases, with 9 bases separating them. CDR3 sequence: CASSVYDLTDTQYF. In nucleotides, the CDR3 is TGTGCCAGCAGCGTCTATGACCTCACAGATACGCAGTATTTT.

V is TRBV19 and J is TRBJ1-5; D is perhaps TRBD1 (6 bases). Germline V gene lookup returns CDR1 LNHDA and CDR2 SQIVND (reference sequence). CDR3 length: 15 amino acids. V lost 9 bases and J 1 base, leaving 16 bases between the germline ends. The CDR3 DNA follows: TGTGCCAGCTCCAGGGGATCTAACAGCAATCAGCCCCAGCATTTT. The encoded protein is CASSRGSNSNQPQHF.

V is TRBV11-2 and J is TRBJ2-1, with D tentatively TRBD1 or TRBD2 (5 bases each). V was cut by 2 bases and J by 4 bases, with 15 bases left in between. Germline loops: CDR1 SGHAT, CDR2 FQNNGV. This CDR3 contains 16 residues. The chain's CDR3 is CASSLRGTRGYNEQFF. The DNA of the CDR3 is TGTGCCAGCAGCTTACGTGGGACGAGGGGTTACAATGAGCAGTTCTTC.

This chain connects TRBV19 to TRBJ2-1, with TRBD2 matching over 14 bases. This CDR3 comprises 13 residues. V was clipped by 7 bases and J by 15 bases; unmatched bases: 8. Germline V gene data show CDR1 as LNHDA and CDR2 as SQIVND (reference sequence). The CDR3 region has the DNA TGTGCCAGTACCCCAGGGACTAGCGGGAGCTTGTTCTTC. Protein product: CASTPGTSGSLFF.

This chain joins TRBV28 and TRBJ2-7; TRBD2 aligns across 9 bases. Germline V gene data show CDR1 as MDHEN and CDR2 as SYDVKM. The V and J ends lost 4 bases and 5 bases, in that order; junction bases with no gene match: 12. The CDR3 extends over 16 amino acids. The CDR3 region is CASSSSFSGSRDEQYF. The CDR3 nucleotides read TGTGCCAGCAGTTCCTCTTTTAGCGGGAGTAGGGACGAGCAGTACTTC. The full variable domain, with the rest looked up from reference TRBV28 and TRBJ2-7, is DVKVTQSSRYLVKRTGEKVFLECVQDMDHENMFWYRQDPGLGLRLIYFSYDVKMKEKGDIPEGYSVSREKKERFSLILESASTNQTSMYLCASSSSFSGSRDEQYFGPGTRLTVT.

The V gene is TRBV7-9, the J gene TRBJ1-3; unclear D gene. Germline V gives CDR1 SEHNR, CDR2 FQNEAQ (reference sequence). Trimming took 6 bases from V and 0 from J, leaving 6 bases between them. The CDR3 is 13 amino acids. CDR3 residues: CASRTYSGNTIYF. CDR3 nucleotide sequence: TGTGCCAGCAGGACGTACTCTGGAAACACCATATATTTT.

The chain recombines TRBV6-5 with TRBJ1-3, with D uncertain. CDR3 length: 13 amino acids. Trimming pared 6 bases from V and 0 bases from J, leaving 6 bases between. Germline V gene lookup returns CDR1 MNHEY and CDR2 SVGAGI. The CDR3 DNA reads TGTGCCAGCAGGGAGACCTCTGGAAACACCATATATTTT. This gives the protein CASRETSGNTIYF.